The 20 T cell receptor beta chains below were found in one sample sequenced in a study of blood T cell repertoires in COVID-19. Libraries were prepared by immunoSEQ multiplex PCR; TCRdb keeps only in-frame clonotypes and omits some of them. The sample consists of more than 250,000 clones, about 86% of them appearing once. Sequences were obtained from peripheral blood. These TCRs come from a young woman who had recovered from COVID-19.

The chain is built from TRBV2 and TRBJ1-6; 8 bases map to TRBD1. Germline V gene sequence: CDR1 SNHLY, CDR2 FYNNEI. V lost 7 bases, J lost 7 bases, and 3 bases stayed unmatched. The CDR3 runs to 13 residues. In nucleotides, the CDR3 is TGTGCCAGCATGGACAGGGCCAATTCACCCCTCCACTTT. It specifies CASMDRANSPLHF.

This rearrangement joins TRBV6-5 to TRBJ2-7; tentatively, D is TRBD1 (7 bases). The germline CDR1 and CDR2 sequences are MNHEY and SVGAGI. Between the trimmed V and J ends, which lost 4 bases and 9 bases, there was a span of 16 bases. There are 13 residues in the CDR3. The CDR3: CASSFGQAGGQYF. Here the CDR3 DNA reads TGTGCCAGCAGTTTTGGACAGGCCGGGGGGCAGTACTTC.

The table lists this clone with a few counts. The chain uses TRBV2 and TRBJ1-4; D gene unclear. This CDR3 region has 12 residues. Looked up from germline, CDR1 is SNHLY and CDR2 is FYNNEI. Trimming shortened V by 2 bases and J by 4 bases, and 2 bases separated the two germline ends. The CDR3 loop is CASSELNEKLFF. The CDR3 DNA follows: TGTGCCAGCAGTGAACTTAATGAAAAACTGTTTTTT.

The chain carries TRBV29-1 and TRBJ1-1; D gene ambiguous. The germline gives CDR1 SQVTM, CDR2 ANQGSEA. V lost 4 bases and J lost 5, with 14 bases in between. This CDR3 contains 13 residues. CDR3 nucleotides: TGCAGCGTTGCCGGGGAGCTAGGGACTGAAGCTTTCTTT. This encodes CSVAGELGTEAFF. The whole variable domain, remainder taken from reference TRBV29-1 and TRBJ1-1, is SAVISQKPSRDICQRGTSLTIQCQVDSQVTMMFWYRQQPGQSLTLIATANQGSEATYESGFVIDKFPISRPNLTFSTLTVSNMSPEDSSIYLCSVAGELGTEAFFGQGTRLTVV.

The rearrangement joins TRBV19 to TRBJ2-7; D gene uncertain. The CDR3 loop spans 10 amino acids. Trimming took 5 bases from V and 5 from J, leaving 4 bases between them. Per the germline V gene, CDR1 is LNHDA and CDR2 is SQIVND (reference sequence). The CDR3 sequence: CASSGNEQYF. The CDR3 DNA reads as TGTGCCAGTAGTGGCAACGAGCAGTACTTC.

This chain connects TRBV2 to TRBJ2-5; 7 nucleotides match TRBD2. The CDR3 extends over 13 amino acids. Germline V gives CDR1 SNHLY, CDR2 FYNNEI. Trimming cost V 1 base and J 5 bases; bases outside gene matches: 1. This chain's CDR3 is CASSEEAGETQYF. DNA of the CDR3: TGTGCCAGCAGTGAAGAAGCGGGGGAGACCCAGTACTTC.

The chain uses TRBV7-3 and TRBJ2-2, with 7 bases fitting TRBD2. The V gene's germline CDR1 is SGHTA and CDR2 FQGTGA. The CDR3 has 13 amino acids. Unmatched junction bases numbered 4, after V lost 3 bases and J lost 9 bases. CDR3 residues: CASSFGLDRELFF. The CDR3 bases are TGTGCCAGCAGCTTTGGACTAGATCGGGAGCTGTTTTTT.

The rearrangement joins TRBV19 to TRBJ1-6; D gene ambiguous. The germline V gene encodes CDR1 LNHDA and CDR2 SQIVND (reference sequence). The CDR3 is 15 residues long. V was cut by 5 bases and J by 0 bases, with 8 bases left in between. In DNA form, the CDR3 reads TGTGCCAGTAGTGATGGGAGCTCCTATAATTCACCCCTCCACTTT. Encoded protein: CASSDGSSYNSPLHF.

The chain couples TRBV19 to TRBJ1-6; D gene ambiguous. CDR3 length: 14 residues. CDR1 LNHDA and CDR2 SQIVND come from the germline V gene (reference sequence). V lost 1 base and J lost 10, with 11 bases in between. In nucleotides, the CDR3 is TGTGCCAGTAGTATAGGGAGGGAAGGATCACCCCTCCACTTT. Translated, it gives CASSIGREGSPLHF.

The chain couples TRBV14 to TRBJ2-5, with D possibly TRBD2 on 5 matching bases. Trimming removed 0 bases from V and 1 base from J, with 12 bases in between. CDR1 SGHDN and CDR2 FVKESK come from the germline V gene. This CDR3 spans 16 amino acids. The CDR3, as DNA: TGTGCCAGCAGCCAAGATCTCGCGCGGGCCCAAGAGACCCAGTACTTC. It specifies CASSQDLARAQETQYF.

The genes are TRBV30 and TRBJ2-3; 7 positions agree with TRBD2. The CDR3 extends over 17 amino acids. The trim removed 3 bases at V and 0 bases at J, leaving 12 bases unmatched. Germline V gives CDR1 GTSNPN, CDR2 SVGIG (reference sequence). The CDR3 sequence: CAWSATSRRGSTDTQYF. The DNA for the CDR3 is TGTGCCTGGAGCGCAACCTCTAGGCGGGGGAGCACAGATACGCAGTATTTT.

The chain is built from TRBV7-2 and TRBJ2-7; D is perhaps TRBD1 (6 bases). The V gene's germline CDR1 is SGHTA and CDR2 FQGNSA. The CDR3 totals 15 residues. Trimming stripped 3 bases from V and 3 bases from J, with 15 bases between. In DNA form, the CDR3 reads TGTGCCAGCAGCTTCCAGGGGAACCAGGTCTACGAGCAGTACTTC. Amino acid sequence: CASSFQGNQVYEQYF.

The V call is TRBV30, the J call TRBJ1-2, with a tentative D call TRBD1 (6 bases). Germline V gives CDR1 GTSNPN, CDR2 SVGIG (reference sequence). The CDR3 covers 13 residues. Trimming pared 4 bases from V and 3 bases from J, leaving 12 bases between. Here the CDR3 reads CAWTQQGDYGYTF. Written as DNA, the CDR3 is TGTGCCTGGACCCAACAGGGAGACTATGGCTACACCTTC.

The J gene is TRBJ1-1, the V gene TRBV6-5; weak D call: TRBD1 (6 bases). The germline V gene encodes CDR1 MNHEY and CDR2 SVGAGI. V shed 0 bases and J shed 3 bases, with 8 bases lying between them. The CDR3 covers 14 residues. The CDR3 reads CASSYSKGDTEAFF. The CDR3 coding sequence is TGTGCCAGCAGTTACTCGAAGGGGGACACTGAAGCTTTCTTT.

This clone has a single count. The chain combines TRBV11-2 with TRBJ1-4, with D hard to call. Germline assignment: CDR1 SGHAT and CDR2 FQNNGV. The CDR3 contains 15 residues. V was pared by 5 bases and J by 5 bases, with 15 bases between. The CDR3 region is CASSPTLDGNEKLFF. The CDR3 coding sequence is TGTGCCAGCAGCCCAACCCTCGACGGGAATGAAAAACTGTTTTTT. Supplemented by reference TRBV11-2 and TRBJ1-4, the full variable domain reads EAGVAQSPRYKIIEKRQSVAFWCNPISGHATLYWYQQILGQGPKLLIQFQNNGVVDDSQLPKDRFSAERLKGVDSTLKIQPAKLEDSAVYLCASSPTLDGNEKLFFGSGTQLSVL.

This clone appeared a few times. This chain links TRBV30 with TRBJ1-5; D gene uncertain. The germline V gene encodes CDR1 GTSNPN and CDR2 SVGIG (reference sequence). The germline V and J ends were trimmed by 0 bases and 10 bases, with 7 bases remaining between them. The CDR3 has 11 residues. DNA for the CDR3: TGTGCCTGGAGTGTCGGAGGACCCCAGCATTTT. It yields the protein CAWSVGGPQHF.

The J gene is TRBJ2-2, the V gene TRBV4-1; 7 nucleotides agree with TRBD2. Germline lookup yields CDR1 MGHRA and CDR2 YSYEKL. This CDR3 is built from 18 residues. The V gene end was trimmed by 1 base and the J gene end by 5 bases; junction bases not matched to a gene: 13. CDR3 sequence: CASSQGPLGAGETGELFF. Written as DNA, the CDR3 is TGCGCCAGCAGCCAAGGACCCCTTGGTGCGGGGGAGACCGGGGAGCTGTTTTTT.

The chain joins TRBV20-1 to TRBJ2-1; D remains unclear. CDR3 length equals 11 residues. Trimming took 5 bases from V and 9 from J, leaving 11 bases between them. The V gene's germline CDR1 is DFQATT and CDR2 SNEGSKA (reference sequence). Here the CDR3 DNA reads TGCAGTGCTTCCCTCTCTCGTGAGCAGTTCTTC. Translation gives CSASLSREQFF.

The chain joins TRBV7-2 to TRBJ2-3, with 14 bases lining up with TRBD2. Trimming took 5 bases from V and 3 from J; bases not matched to a gene: 4. The CDR3 contains 16 residues. CDR1 is SGHTA and CDR2 is FQGNSA in the germline V gene. CDR3 bases: TGTGCCAGCAGCACCGGGACTAGCGGGAGAACAGATACGCAGTATTTT. Its translation is CASSTGTSGRTDTQYF.

V usage is TRBV11-2 and J usage is TRBJ2-7; a possible D gene is TRBD1 (6 bases). Germline lookup yields CDR1 SGHAT and CDR2 FQNNGV. The V gene lost 3 bases and the J gene lost 6 bases, with 12 bases spanning the gap. The CDR3 runs to 13 residues. The CDR3 loop reads CASSFSGVPEQYF. The DNA for the CDR3 is TGTGCCAGCAGCTTCTCAGGGGTTCCCGAGCAGTACTTC.